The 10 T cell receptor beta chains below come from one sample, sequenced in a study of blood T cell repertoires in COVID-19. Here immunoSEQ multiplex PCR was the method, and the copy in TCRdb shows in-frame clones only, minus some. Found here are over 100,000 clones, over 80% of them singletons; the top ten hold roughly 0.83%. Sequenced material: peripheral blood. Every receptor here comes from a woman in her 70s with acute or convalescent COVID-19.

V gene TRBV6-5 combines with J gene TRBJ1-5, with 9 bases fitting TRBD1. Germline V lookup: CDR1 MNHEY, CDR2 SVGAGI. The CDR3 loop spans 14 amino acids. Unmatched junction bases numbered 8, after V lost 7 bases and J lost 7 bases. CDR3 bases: TGTGCCAGCACCGACAGGGGGGGAGGACAGCCCCAGCATTTT. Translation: CASTDRGGGQPQHF.

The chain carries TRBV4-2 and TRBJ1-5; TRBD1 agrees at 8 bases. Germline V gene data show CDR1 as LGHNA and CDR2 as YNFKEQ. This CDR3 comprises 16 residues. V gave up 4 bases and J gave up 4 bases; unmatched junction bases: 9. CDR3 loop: CASSLTGGMANQPQHF. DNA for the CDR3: TGTGCCAGCAGCCTTACAGGGGGGATGGCTAATCAGCCCCAGCATTTT.

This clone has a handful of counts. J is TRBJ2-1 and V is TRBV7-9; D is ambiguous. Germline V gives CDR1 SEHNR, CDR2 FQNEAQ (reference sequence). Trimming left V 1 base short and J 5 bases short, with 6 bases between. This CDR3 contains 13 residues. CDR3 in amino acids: CASSLGSNNEQFF. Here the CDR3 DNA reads TGTGCCAGCAGCTTAGGGAGTAACAATGAGCAGTTCTTC.

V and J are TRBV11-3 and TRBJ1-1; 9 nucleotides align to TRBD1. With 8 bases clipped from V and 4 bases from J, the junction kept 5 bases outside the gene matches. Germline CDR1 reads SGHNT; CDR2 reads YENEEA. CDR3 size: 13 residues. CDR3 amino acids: CASSGTGSTEAFF. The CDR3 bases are TGTGCCAGCTCGGGGACAGGGAGCACTGAAGCTTTCTTT.

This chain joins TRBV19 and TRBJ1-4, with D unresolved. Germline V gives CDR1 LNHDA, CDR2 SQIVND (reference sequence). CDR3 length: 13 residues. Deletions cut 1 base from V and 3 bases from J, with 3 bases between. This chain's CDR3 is CASSIVANEKLFF. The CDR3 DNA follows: TGTGCCAGTAGTATAGTCGCTAATGAAAAACTGTTTTTT.

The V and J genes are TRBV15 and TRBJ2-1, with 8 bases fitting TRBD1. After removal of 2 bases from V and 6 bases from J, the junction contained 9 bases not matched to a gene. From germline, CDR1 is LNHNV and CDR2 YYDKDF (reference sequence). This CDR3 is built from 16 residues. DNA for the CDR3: TGTGCCACCAGCAGATCGATGCAGGGGGCCCTCAATGAGCAGTTCTTC. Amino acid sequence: CATSRSMQGALNEQFF.

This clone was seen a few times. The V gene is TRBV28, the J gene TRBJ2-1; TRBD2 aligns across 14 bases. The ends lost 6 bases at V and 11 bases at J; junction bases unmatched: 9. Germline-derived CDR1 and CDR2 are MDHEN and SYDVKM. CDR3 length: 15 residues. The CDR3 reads CASSLSGLAGEKQFF. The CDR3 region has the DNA TGTGCCAGCAGCCTATCGGGACTAGCGGGAGAGAAGCAGTTCTTC.

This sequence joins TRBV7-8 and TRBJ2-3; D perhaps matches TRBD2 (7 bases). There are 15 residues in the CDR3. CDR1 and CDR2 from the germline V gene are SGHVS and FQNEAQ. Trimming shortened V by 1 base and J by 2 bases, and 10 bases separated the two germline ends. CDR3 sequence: CASSLGGGATDTQYF. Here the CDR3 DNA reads TGTGCCAGCAGCTTAGGGGGGGGCGCCACAGATACGCAGTATTTT.

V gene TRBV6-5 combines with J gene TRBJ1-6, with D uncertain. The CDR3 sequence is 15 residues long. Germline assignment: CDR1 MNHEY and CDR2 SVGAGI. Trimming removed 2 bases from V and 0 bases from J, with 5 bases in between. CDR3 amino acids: CASSYESSYNSPLHF. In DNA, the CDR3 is TGTGCCAGCAGTTACGAGAGCTCCTATAATTCACCCCTCCACTTT.

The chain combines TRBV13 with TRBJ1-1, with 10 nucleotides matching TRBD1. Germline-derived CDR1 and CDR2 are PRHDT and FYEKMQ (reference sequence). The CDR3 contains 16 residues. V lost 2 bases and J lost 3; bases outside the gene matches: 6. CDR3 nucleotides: TGTGCCAGCAGCTTAAGGGCCGGGACAGGGGACACTGAAGCTTTCTTT. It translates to CASSLRAGTGDTEAFF.